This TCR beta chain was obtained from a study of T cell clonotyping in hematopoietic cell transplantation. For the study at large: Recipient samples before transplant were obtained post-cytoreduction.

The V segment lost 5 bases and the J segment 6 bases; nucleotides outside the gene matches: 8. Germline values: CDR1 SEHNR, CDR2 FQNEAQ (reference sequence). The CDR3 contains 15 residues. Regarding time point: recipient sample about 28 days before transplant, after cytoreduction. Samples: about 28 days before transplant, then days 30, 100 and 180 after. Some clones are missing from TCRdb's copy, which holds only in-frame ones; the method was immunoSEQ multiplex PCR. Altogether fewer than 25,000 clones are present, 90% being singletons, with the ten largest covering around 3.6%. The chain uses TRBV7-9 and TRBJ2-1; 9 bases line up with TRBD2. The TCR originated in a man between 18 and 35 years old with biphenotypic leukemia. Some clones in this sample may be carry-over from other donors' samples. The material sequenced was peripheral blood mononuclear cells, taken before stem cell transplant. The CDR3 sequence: CASSVGLALANEQFF. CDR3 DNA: TGTGCCAGCAGCGTGGGACTAGCATTGGCCAATGAGCAGTTCTTC. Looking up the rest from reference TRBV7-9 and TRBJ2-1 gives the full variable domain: DTGVSQNPRHKITKRGQNVTFRCDPISEHNRLYWYRQTLGQGPEFLTYFQNEAQLEKSRLLSDRFSAERPKGSFSTLEIQRTEQGDSAMYLCASSVGLALANEQFFGPGTRLTVL.